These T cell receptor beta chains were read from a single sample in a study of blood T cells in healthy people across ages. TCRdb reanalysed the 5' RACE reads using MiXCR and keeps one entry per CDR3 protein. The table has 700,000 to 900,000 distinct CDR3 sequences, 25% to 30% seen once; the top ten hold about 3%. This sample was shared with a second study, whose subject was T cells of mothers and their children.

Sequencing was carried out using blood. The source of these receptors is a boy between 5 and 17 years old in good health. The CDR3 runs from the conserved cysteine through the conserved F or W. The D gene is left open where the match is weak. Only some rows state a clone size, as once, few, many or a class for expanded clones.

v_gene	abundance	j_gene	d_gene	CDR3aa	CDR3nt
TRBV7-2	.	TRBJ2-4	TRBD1	CASSLGFRTGGRNIQYF	TGTGCCAGCAGCTTAGGGTTCCGGACAGGGGGTAGGAACATTCAGTACTTC
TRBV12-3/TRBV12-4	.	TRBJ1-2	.	CASKGRGGYTF	TGTGCCAGCAAAGGCCGGGGGGGCTACACCTTC
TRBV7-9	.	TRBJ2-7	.	CASSPRTYSREVESYEQYF	TGTGCCAGCAGCCCTCGAACGTATAGTAGGGAGGTTGAATCCTACGAGCAGTACTTC
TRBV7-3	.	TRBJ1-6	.	CASSPGTVDNSPLHF	TGTGCCAGCAGCCCTGGGACGGTAGATAATTCACCCCTCCACTTT
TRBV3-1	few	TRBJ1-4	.	CASSQEGTGQEKLFF	TGTGCCAGCAGCCAAGAAGGCACAGGGCAGGAAAAACTGTTTTTT
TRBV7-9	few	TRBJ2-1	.	CASSLGVTSFDYNEQFF	TGTGCCAGCAGCTTAGGAGTAACTAGCTTCGATTACAATGAGCAGTTCTTC
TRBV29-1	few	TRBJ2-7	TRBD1	CSAWGQFYEQYF	TGCAGCGCCTGGGGACAGTTCTACGAGCAGTACTTC
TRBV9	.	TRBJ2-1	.	CASSVGQARYNEQFF	TGTGCCAGCAGCGTAGGACAGGCGAGGTACAATGAGCAGTTCTTC
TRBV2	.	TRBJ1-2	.	CASSERAYYGYTF	TGTGCCAGCAGTGAGCGGGCTTATTATGGCTACACCTTC
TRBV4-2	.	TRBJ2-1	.	CASSQDTTDTGEQFF	TGTGCCAGCAGCCAAGATACGACGGATACTGGGGAGCAGTTCTTC
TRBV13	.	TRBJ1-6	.	CASSLAGRSSPLHF	TGTGCCAGCAGCCTCGCGGGGAGAAGCTCACCCCTCCACTTT
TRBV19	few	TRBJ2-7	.	CASSTGSEQYF	TGTGCCAGCAGTACAGGGTCCGAGCAGTACTTC
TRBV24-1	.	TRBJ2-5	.	CATSEGTGPTYNEQLF	TGTGCCACCAGTGAGGGGACTGGCCCCACCTACAATGAGCAGCTCTTC
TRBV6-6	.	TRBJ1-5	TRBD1	CASSYGTGKEGQPQHF	TGTGCCAGCAGTTACGGGACAGGGAAGGAAGGCCAGCCCCAGCATTTT
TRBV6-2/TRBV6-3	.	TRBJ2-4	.	CASRRHVSIRILGENIQYF	TGTGCCAGCAGACGACACGTCTCCATCAGAATCCTTGGGGAAAACATTCAGTACTTC
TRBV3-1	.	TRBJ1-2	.	CASSRGTGNYGYTF	TGTGCCAGCAGCCGAGGGACGGGAAACTATGGCTACACCTTC
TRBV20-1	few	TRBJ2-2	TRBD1	CSAIQGETGELFF	TGCAGTGCTATACAGGGGGAAACCGGGGAGCTGTTTTTT
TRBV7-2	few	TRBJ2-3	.	CASGWGRGDTQYF	TGTGCCAGCGGTTGGGGGCGGGGAGATACGCAGTATTTT
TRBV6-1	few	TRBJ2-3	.	CASSLDRLLTDTQYF	TGTGCCAGCAGTCTGGACAGACTACTCACAGATACGCAGTATTTT
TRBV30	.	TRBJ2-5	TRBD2	CAWSLAEETQYF	TGTGCCTGGAGTCTAGCGGAAGAGACCCAGTACTTC
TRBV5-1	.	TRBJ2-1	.	CASSLSGTPSSYNEQFF	TGCGCCAGCAGCTTGTCCGGGACTCCCAGCTCCTACAATGAGCAGTTCTTC
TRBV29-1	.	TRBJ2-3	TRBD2	CSVGPLAGVANAQYF	TGCAGCGTTGGCCCTCTAGCGGGGGTGGCTAATGCGCAGTATTTT
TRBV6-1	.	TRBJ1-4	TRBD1	CASSEMGQTNEKLFF	TGTGCCAGCAGTGAAATGGGACAGACGAATGAAAAACTGTTTTTT
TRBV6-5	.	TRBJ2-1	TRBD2	CASSYRTSGGARRANEQFF	TGTGCCAGCAGTTACCGGACTAGCGGGGGGGCCCGCCGGGCGAATGAGCAGTTCTTC
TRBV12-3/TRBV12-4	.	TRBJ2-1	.	CASSPDHLSAEQFF	TGTGCCAGCAGTCCAGACCATTTGTCGGCTGAGCAGTTCTTC
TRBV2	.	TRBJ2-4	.	CASSFLDKNIQYF	TGTGCCAGCAGTTTCTTAGACAAAAACATTCAGTACTTC
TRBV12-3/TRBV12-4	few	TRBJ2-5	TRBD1	CASTLGQGLQETQYF	TGTGCCAGCACCCTGGGACAGGGTCTACAAGAGACCCAGTACTTC
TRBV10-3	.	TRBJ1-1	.	CAISESPFSRPNTEAFF	TGTGCCATCAGTGAGTCCCCTTTTTCTAGGCCGAACACTGAAGCTTTCTTT
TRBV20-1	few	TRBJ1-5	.	CSASGLRNQPQHF	TGCAGTGCTTCAGGGTTACGGAATCAGCCCCAGCATTTT
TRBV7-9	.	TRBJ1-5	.	CASSLFEGLSDDQPQHF	TGTGCCAGCAGCTTATTCGAAGGTCTTAGTGACGATCAGCCCCAGCATTTT
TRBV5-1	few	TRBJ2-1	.	CASSFRWRDNEQFF	TGCGCCAGCAGCTTCCGATGGAGGGACAATGAGCAGTTCTTC
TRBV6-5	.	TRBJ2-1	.	CASSYIWGNYNEQFF	TGTGCCAGCAGTTACATTTGGGGAAATTACAATGAGCAGTTCTTC
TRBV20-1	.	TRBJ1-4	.	CSARLNGGTATNEKLFF	TGCAGTGCTCGACTAAACGGGGGTACTGCAACTAATGAAAAACTGTTTTTT
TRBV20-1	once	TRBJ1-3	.	CSAREHSGYSGNTIYF	TGCAGTGCTAGAGAACATTCCGGGTACTCTGGAAACACCATATATTTT
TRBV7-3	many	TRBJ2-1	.	CASSLTGARANEQFF	TGTGCCAGCAGCTTAACGGGAGCCCGTGCGAATGAGCAGTTCTTC
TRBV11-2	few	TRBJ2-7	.	CASSLDATEMTYEQYF	TGTGCCAGCAGCTTAGATGCGACAGAGATGACCTACGAGCAGTACTTC
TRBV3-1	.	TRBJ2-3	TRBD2	CASSPFTAGGTDTQYF	TGTGCCAGCAGCCCCTTCACGGCGGGGGGTACAGATACGCAGTATTTT
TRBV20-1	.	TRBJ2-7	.	CSAAEAFYEQYF	TGCAGTGCCGCAGAGGCTTTCTACGAGCAGTACTTC
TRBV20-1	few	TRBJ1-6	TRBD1	CSARLTGRNSPLHF	TGCAGTGCTAGACTGACAGGGAGGAATTCACCCCTCCACTTT
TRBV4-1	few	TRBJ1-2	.	CASSQESGSGYTF	TGCGCCAGCAGCCAAGAGTCAGGGAGTGGCTACACCTTC
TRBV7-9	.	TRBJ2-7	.	CATAGGSYEQYF	TGTGCCACCGCCGGGGGCAGCTACGAGCAGTACTTC